The entry below gives a single T cell receptor beta chain sequence along with its context. As yet, its antigen is unknown. This record belongs to a study of T cell responses to AZD1222 COVID-19 vaccine. General study findings and limits: Females outnumbered males among donors, who were mostly white British; clonal diversity was possibly underestimated.

Measured with immunoSEQ multiplex PCR; TCRdb has only the in-frame clones, and not every one. This table holds around 120,000 clones, about 90% found once. The receptor's source is an adult in good health. The material was peripheral blood, obtained on day 0 of AZD1222 vaccination.

Here the CDR3 DNA reads TGTGCCAGTAGTCTCCACTCCGGACAGGGCCGGGGGTATGGCTACACCTTC. Translation gives CASSLHSGQGRGYGYTF. The V call is TRBV19, the J call TRBJ1-2, with TRBD1 matching over 8 bases. CDR1 LNHDA and CDR2 SQIVND come from the germline V gene (reference sequence). Trimming took 5 bases from V and 5 from J; bases not matched to a gene: 16. CDR3 length: 17 amino acids.